This is a list of T cell receptor beta chains from one sample in a study of T cells after yellow fever vaccination. Using its own MiXCR run on the 5' RACE reads, TCRdb lists one record per CDR3 protein. The sample carries hundreds of thousands of distinct CDR3 sequences, approximately 8% recorded once. The input for sequencing was PBMCs, taken more than 35 days after the first yellow fever vaccination. Receptors were obtained from a man younger than 35 who received the YFV17D yellow fever vaccine. The CDR3 runs from the conserved cysteine through the conserved F or W. Fields, in order: D gene, J gene, V gene, clone size, CDR3 protein, CDR3 DNA. The D gene is left open where the match is weak. Where a row states a size, it is once, few, many or the class of an expanded clone; other rows omit it.

D: TRBD1
J: TRBJ1-2
V: TRBV24-1
size: -
CDR3: CATSDSTGEGYTF
DNA: TGTGCCACCAGTGATTCCACAGGGGAAGGCTACACCTTC

D: -
J: TRBJ2-3
V: TRBV30
size: -
CDR3: CAWSVAGARTDTQYF
DNA: TGTGCCTGGAGTGTTGCGGGGGCCCGCACAGATACGCAGTATTTT

D: TRBD2
J: TRBJ2-3
V: TRBV3-1
size: -
CDR3: CASSQVRRRGGADTQYF
DNA: TGTGCCAGCAGCCAAGTCCGCCGGCGGGGGGGCGCAGATACGCAGTATTTT

D: TRBD2
J: TRBJ2-7
V: TRBV7-6
size: -
CDR3: CASSLVAGGPYEQYF
DNA: TGTGCCAGCAGCTTAGTAGCGGGGGGCCCGTACGAGCAGTACTTC

D: -
J: TRBJ1-2
V: TRBV7-9
size: many
CDR3: CASSLANAGVQGYTF
DNA: TGTGCCAGCAGCTTAGCGAATGCAGGGGTCCAGGGCTACACCTTC

D: -
J: TRBJ2-7
V: TRBV29-1
size: -
CDR3: CSVGGGQSGYEQYF
DNA: TGCAGCGTCGGAGGAGGGCAGTCCGGCTACGAGCAGTACTTC

D: -
J: TRBJ1-3
V: TRBV4-3
size: few
CDR3: CASSHLTTESGNTIYF
DNA: TGCGCCAGCAGCCACCTTACGACAGAATCTGGAAACACCATATATTTT

D: -
J: TRBJ2-7
V: TRBV7-9
size: few
CDR3: CASRPRQEIYEQYF
DNA: TGTGCCAGCAGACCCCGACAGGAGATCTACGAGCAGTACTTC

D: -
J: TRBJ2-7
V: TRBV5-6
size: few
CDR3: CASSGNPDRSWEQYF
DNA: TGTGCCAGCAGCGGGAACCCGGATCGGTCGTGGGAGCAGTACTTC

D: -
J: TRBJ1-5
V: TRBV7-9
size: few
CDR3: CASSGQSSQPQHF
DNA: TGTGCCAGCAGCGGACAGAGCAGTCAGCCCCAGCATTTT

D: -
J: TRBJ2-5
V: TRBV3-1
size: -
CDR3: CASSLTASGQETQYF
DNA: TGTGCCAGCAGCCTCACCGCCAGCGGGCAAGAGACCCAGTACTTC

D: TRBD2
J: TRBJ2-5
V: TRBV7-7
size: -
CDR3: CASSLETSGETQYF
DNA: TGTGCTAGCAGCTTAGAAACTAGCGGGGAGACCCAGTACTTC

D: TRBD1
J: TRBJ1-2
V: TRBV7-2
size: -
CDR3: CASSEGQLYGYTF
DNA: TGTGCCAGCAGCGAGGGACAGCTCTATGGCTACACCTTC

D: TRBD1
J: TRBJ2-2
V: TRBV7-8
size: many
CDR3: CASSPWDRETGELFF
DNA: TGTGCCAGCAGCCCCTGGGACAGGGAGACCGGGGAGCTGTTTTTT

D: TRBD1
J: TRBJ1-5
V: TRBV30
size: -
CDR3: CAWNTGGTQPQHF
DNA: TGTGCCTGGAATACAGGGGGTACCCAGCCCCAGCATTTT

D: -
J: TRBJ1-5
V: TRBV7-2
size: many
CDR3: CASSLFSGNQPQHF
DNA: TGTGCCAGCAGCTTATTCTCCGGTAACCAGCCCCAGCATTTT

D: TRBD2
J: TRBJ2-4
V: TRBV28
size: many
CDR3: CASNPGGSKNIQYF
DNA: TGTGCCAGCAACCCGGGGGGATCCAAAAACATTCAGTACTTC

D: -
J: TRBJ1-1
V: TRBV30
size: few
CDR3: CAWSPGQGGPFF
DNA: TGTGCCTGGAGCCCGGGGCAGGGAGGGCCTTTCTTT

D: -
J: TRBJ2-7
V: TRBV10-3
size: -
CDR3: CAISDSGLRSEQYF
DNA: TGTGCCATCAGTGACTCCGGCCTCCGCTCCGAGCAGTACTTC

D: -
J: TRBJ2-3
V: TRBV10-3
size: -
CDR3: CAISPGLSTDTQYF
DNA: TGTGCCATCAGTCCCGGACTGAGCACAGATACGCAGTATTTT

D: TRBD1
J: TRBJ2-5
V: TRBV7-9
size: few
CDR3: CASSQSIWDRKETQYF
DNA: TGTGCCAGCAGCCAATCTATCTGGGACAGGAAAGAGACCCAGTACTTC

D: -
J: TRBJ1-1
V: TRBV7-9
size: few
CDR3: CASIQQNTEAFF
DNA: TGTGCCAGCATCCAACAAAACACTGAAGCTTTCTTT

D: -
J: TRBJ2-4
V: TRBV6-2/TRBV6-3
size: many
CDR3: CASTSYEDYGKNIQYF
DNA: TGTGCCAGCACGTCTTACGAAGACTATGGCAAAAACATTCAGTACTTC

D: -
J: TRBJ2-7
V: TRBV7-9
size: -
CDR3: CASSFITGYSYEQYF
DNA: TGTGCCAGCAGCTTTATTACAGGGTACTCCTACGAGCAGTACTTC

D: TRBD2
J: TRBJ2-1
V: TRBV20-1
size: -
CDR3: CSARRTSGSDEQFF
DNA: TGCAGTGCTAGGAGGACTAGCGGGTCGGATGAGCAGTTCTTC

D: TRBD2
J: TRBJ2-1
V: TRBV4-2
size: -
CDR3: CASSQEGGPVAGGLEQFF
DNA: TGTGCCAGCAGCCAAGAAGGTGGTCCGGTAGCGGGGGGCCTCGAGCAGTTCTTC

D: -
J: TRBJ2-2
V: TRBV29-1
size: -
CDR3: CSVVKGDPNTGELFF
DNA: TGCAGCGTTGTCAAGGGGGATCCCAACACCGGGGAGCTGTTTTTT

D: -
J: TRBJ2-7
V: TRBV4-1
size: -
CDR3: CASSHPGLGYEQYF
DNA: TGCGCCAGCAGCCACCCGGGACTGGGCTACGAGCAGTACTTC

D: -
J: TRBJ2-1
V: TRBV5-1
size: -
CDR3: CASSLEKGGWNEQFF
DNA: TGCGCCAGCAGCTTGGAGAAGGGGGGATGGAATGAGCAGTTCTTC

D: -
J: TRBJ2-2
V: TRBV5-4
size: few
CDR3: CASSFGSDTTGELFF
DNA: TGTGCCAGCAGCTTTGGTTCGGACACCACCGGGGAGCTGTTTTTT

D: -
J: TRBJ2-2
V: TRBV5-4
size: few
CDR3: CASRTTGLGGELFF
DNA: TGTGCCAGCAGGACTACAGGGCTTGGCGGGGAGCTGTTTTTT

D: -
J: TRBJ1-5
V: TRBV30
size: -
CDR3: CAWSWGLSNQPQHF
DNA: TGTGCCTGGAGTTGGGGTCTTAGCAATCAGCCCCAGCATTTT